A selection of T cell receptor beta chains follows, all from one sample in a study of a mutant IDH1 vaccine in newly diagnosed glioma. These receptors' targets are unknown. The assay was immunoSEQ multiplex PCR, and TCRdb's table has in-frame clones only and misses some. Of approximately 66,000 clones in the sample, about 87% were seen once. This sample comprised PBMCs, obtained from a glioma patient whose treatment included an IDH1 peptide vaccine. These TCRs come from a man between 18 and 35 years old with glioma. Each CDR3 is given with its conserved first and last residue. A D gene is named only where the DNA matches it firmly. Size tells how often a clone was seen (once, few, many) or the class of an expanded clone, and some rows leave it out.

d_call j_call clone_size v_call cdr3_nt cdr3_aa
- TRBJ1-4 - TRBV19 TGTGCCAGTAATAGAGGGGAAAAACTGTTTTTT CASNRGEKLFF
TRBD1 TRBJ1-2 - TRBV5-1 TGCGCCAGCAGCTTAACAGGGGGGGGGAGGAACTATGGCTACACCTTC CASSLTGGGRNYGYTF
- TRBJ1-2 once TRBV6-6 TGTGCCAGCAGCTTTGCCCCGAGCTATGGCTACACCTTC CASSFAPSYGYTF
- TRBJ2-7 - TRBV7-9 TGTGCCAGCAGACCGCAGGGCTCCGGGGAGCAGTACTTC CASRPQGSGEQYF
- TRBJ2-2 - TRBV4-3 TGCGCCAGCAGCCAAGATCGACAGAACACCGGGGAGCTGTTTTTT CASSQDRQNTGELFF
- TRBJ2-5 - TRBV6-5 TGTGCCAGCAGTTACCAGGGCGCAGAGACCCAGTACTTC CASSYQGAETQYF
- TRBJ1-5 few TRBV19 TGTGCCAGTAGGCCTGGGACTGTAAGTAACCAGCCCCAGCATTTT CASRPGTVSNQPQHF
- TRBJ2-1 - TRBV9 TGTGCCAGCAGCGTAGCCGGCAATACCTACAATGAGCAGTTCTTC CASSVAGNTYNEQFF
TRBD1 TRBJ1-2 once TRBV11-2 TGTGCCAGCAGATTTACAGGGGGCGATGGCTACACCTTC CASRFTGGDGYTF
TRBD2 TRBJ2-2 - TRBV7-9 TGTGCCAGCAGCTCTCGACTAGCGCCTATGAACACCGGGGAGCTGTTTTTT CASSSRLAPMNTGELFF
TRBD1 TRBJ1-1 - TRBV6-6 TGTGCCAGCAGCGTGACAGGGAGGAACACTGAAGCTTTCTTT CASSVTGRNTEAFF
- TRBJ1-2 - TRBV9 TGTGCCAGCAGCGTAGGATCTGTTGGGGGGGCAGATGGCTACACCTTC CASSVGSVGGADGYTF
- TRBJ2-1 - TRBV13 TGTGCCAGCAGCCCCCCGGGGAATGAGCAGTTCTTC CASSPPGNEQFF
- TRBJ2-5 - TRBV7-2 TGTGCCAGCAGCTTTAATTTAGGGAAGACCCAGTACTTC CASSFNLGKTQYF
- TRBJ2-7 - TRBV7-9 TGTGCCAGCAGCTTTCAGGGATTCGGATCCTACGAGCAGTACTTC CASSFQGFGSYEQYF
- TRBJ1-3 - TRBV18 TGTGCCAGCTCACATGGGGCCTCTGGAAACACCATATATTTT CASSHGASGNTIYF
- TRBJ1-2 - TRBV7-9 TGTGCCAGCAGCTTAGGTTTCTCACAAGGTTATGGCTACACCTTC CASSLGFSQGYGYTF
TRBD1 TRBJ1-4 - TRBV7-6 TGTGCCAGCAGCCCGGACAGGCTTAATGAAAAACTGTTTTTT CASSPDRLNEKLFF
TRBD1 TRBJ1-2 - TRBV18 TGTGCCAGCTCACCCGGACAGGTAGAAAGCTACACCTTC CASSPGQVESYTF
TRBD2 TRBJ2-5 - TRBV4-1 TGCGCCAGCAGCCAAGATTGGGCAGCGGGAGGCCAAGAGACCCAGTACTTC CASSQDWAAGGQETQYF
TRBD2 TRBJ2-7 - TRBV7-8 TGTGCCAGCAGTCAACCGCCACCTAACTGGACTAGCGCAACCTACGAGCAGTACTTC CASSQPPPNWTSATYEQYF
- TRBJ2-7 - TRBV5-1 TGCGCCAGCAGCTTGGGCCCTACAGGGCCCAGCTCCTACGAGCAGTACTTC CASSLGPTGPSSYEQYF
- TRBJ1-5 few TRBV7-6 TGTGCCAGCAGCTTAGAGACCAATCAGCCCCAGCATTTT CASSLETNQPQHF
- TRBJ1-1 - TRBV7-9 TGTGCCAGCACCACCACGGTCACTGAAGCTTTCTTT CASTTTVTEAFF
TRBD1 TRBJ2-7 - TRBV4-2 TGTGCCAGCAGCCCGTACGGGACAGGGGCATACGAGCAGTACTTC CASSPYGTGAYEQYF
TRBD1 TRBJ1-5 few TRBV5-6 TGTGCCAGCAGCTTCAGGGACAGACCAAATCAGCCCCAGCATTTT CASSFRDRPNQPQHF
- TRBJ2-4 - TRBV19 TGTGCCAGTAGCCCCAGGGGAGTGGGCATTCAGTACTTC CASSPRGVGIQYF
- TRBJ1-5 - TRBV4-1 TGCGCCAGCAGCCAAGATAGACAGAATCAGCCCCAGCATTTT CASSQDRQNQPQHF
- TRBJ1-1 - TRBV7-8 TGTGCCAGCAGCGAAGACCGGACAGTTCGCGACACTGAAGCTTTCTTT CASSEDRTVRDTEAFF
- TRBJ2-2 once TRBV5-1 TGCGCCACCGGTACGGGATTCGGGGAGCTGTTTTTT CATGTGFGELFF
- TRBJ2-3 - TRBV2 TGTGCCAGCAGTGAATACAGGCGTTCCACGGGAGATACGCAGTATTTT CASSEYRRSTGDTQYF
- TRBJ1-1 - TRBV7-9 TGTGCCAGCAGCCCCGCTGGGGACACCAAAAAAGCTTTCTTT CASSPAGDTKKAFF
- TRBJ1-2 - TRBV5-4 TGTGCCAGCAGCTCAGCACGACCCTTGGGCTACACCTTC CASSSARPLGYTF
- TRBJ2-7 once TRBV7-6 TGTGCCAGCAGCTTAGAGGGGGGAGAGCAGTACTTC CASSLEGGEQYF
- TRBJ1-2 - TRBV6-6 TGTGCCAGCAGTTACGGGCCCCCCCTTGGCTACACCTTC CASSYGPPLGYTF
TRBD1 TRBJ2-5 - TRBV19 TGTGCCAGTAGTAACCCGACAGGGGCAACGAAGACCCAGTACTTC CASSNPTGATKTQYF
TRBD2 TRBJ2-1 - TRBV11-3 TGTGCCAGCAGCTCCGGACTAGCGGGAGCGTATGAGCAGTTCTTC CASSSGLAGAYEQFF
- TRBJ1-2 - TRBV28 TGTGCCAGCAGTTTATCCCCCGGTGGCTACACCTTC CASSLSPGGYTF
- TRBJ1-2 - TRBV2 TGTGCCAGCAGTGAAGCGCTTTACGGAATCTATGGCTACACCTTC CASSEALYGIYGYTF
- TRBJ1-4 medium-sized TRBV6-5 TGTGCCAGCAGTTGGGGGGGGGAGGGTGAAAAACTGTTTTTT CASSWGGEGEKLFF
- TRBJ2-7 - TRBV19 TGTGCCAGCCGACCTACAGGGAAGCGCTACGAGCAGTACTTC CASRPTGKRYEQYF
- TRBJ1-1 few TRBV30 TGTGCCTGGAATCGACAGGTTTGGAACACTGAAGCTTTCTTT CAWNRQVWNTEAFF
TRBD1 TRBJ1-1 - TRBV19 TGTGCCAGTAGTCGACAGGGGGCGAACACTGAAGCTTTCTTT CASSRQGANTEAFF
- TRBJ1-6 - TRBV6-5 TGTGCCAGCAGCCCTCCGGGGACCTATAATTCACCCCTCCACTTT CASSPPGTYNSPLHF
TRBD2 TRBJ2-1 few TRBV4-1 TGCGCCAGCAGCCCCGGGGCGGGGGGCCGGCGGGAGCAGTTCTTC CASSPGAGGRREQFF
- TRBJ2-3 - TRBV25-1 TGTGCCAGCCTTACGACGGCAGGGGATGGGGTCACAGATACGCAGTATTTT CASLTTAGDGVTDTQYF
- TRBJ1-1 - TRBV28 TGTGCCAGCAGTTTATCATGGAGGACTGAAGCTTTCTTT CASSLSWRTEAFF
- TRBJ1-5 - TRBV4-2 TGTGCCAGCAGCCAAACCCCCAAATTTTATAGCAATCAGCCCCAGCATTTT CASSQTPKFYSNQPQHF
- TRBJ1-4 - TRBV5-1 TGCGCCAGCAGCGTGGCCCCCCCGGGGGGCTCTAATGAAAAACTGTTTTTT CASSVAPPGGSNEKLFF
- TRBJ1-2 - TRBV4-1 TGCGCCAGCAGCCAAGATTCCTGGCGGGTCAACTATGGCTACACCTTC CASSQDSWRVNYGYTF
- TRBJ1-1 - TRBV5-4 TGTGCCAGCAGCTTGGGAGGGAGGGGGGCTGAAGCTTTCTTT CASSLGGRGAEAFF
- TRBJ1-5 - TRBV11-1 TGTGCCAGCAGCTTATCGGGAAGCAATCAGCCCCAGCATTTT CASSLSGSNQPQHF
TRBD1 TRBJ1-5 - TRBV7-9 TGTGCCAGCAGCTTACCAGGGGGGAGCAATCAGCCCCAGCATTTT CASSLPGGSNQPQHF
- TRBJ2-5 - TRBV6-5 TGTGCCAGCAGTTACTTCGCAGGCAGAGAGACCCAGTACTTC CASSYFAGRETQYF
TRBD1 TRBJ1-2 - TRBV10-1 TGCGCCAGCAGTGAGTCGGGACAGATTAACTATGGCTACACCTTC CASSESGQINYGYTF